This TCR beta chain derives from a study of T cell repertoires in cytomegalovirus infection. TCRdb re-called the reads through MiXCR, storing one row per CDR3 protein. The data hold about 680,000 distinct CDR3 sequences, with roughly a quarter observed a single time. Points on this clonotype: Its antigen is not identified.

General study results and limits: Cumulated frequencies of public TCR beta families served to identify carriers of CMV plus the relevant HLA.

Specimen: CD8+ T cells from PBMCs. This TCR was sampled from a human donor in good health (CMV status not recorded). Some clones in this sample may be carry-over from other donors' samples.

CDR3 coding DNA: TGTGCCAGCAGCTCCAGGACAGTGTCGAACACCGGGGAGCTGTTTTTT. Translated: CASSSRTVSNTGELFF. This chain links TRBV11-2 with TRBJ2-2, with D perhaps TRBD1 (6 bases). Trimming took 4 bases from V and 0 from J, leaving 12 bases between them. Germline loops: CDR1 SGHAT, CDR2 FQNNGV. This CDR3 region has 16 residues.